A single sample is the source of the 16 T cell receptor beta chains below, sequenced in a study of T-cell memory formation after mild COVID-19. Using its own MiXCR run on the 5' RACE reads, TCRdb lists one record per CDR3 protein. The sample carries 100,000 to 150,000 distinct CDR3 sequences, about 6% recorded once. The material sequenced was PBMCs or a T cell subset sorted from them (not recorded which). These receptors originate from an adult woman who had mild COVID-19 (a few samples of this study predate the infection). Cell type and time point are not known.

The DNA for the CDR3 is TGTGCCAGCCAGACAGAGGCAGACACCGGGGAGCTGTTTTTT. Translating it yields CASQTEADTGELFF. The chain joins TRBV4-2 to TRBJ2-2; the D gene is possibly TRBD1 (5 bases). Between the trimmed V and J ends, which lost 8 bases and 3 bases, there was a span of 13 bases. Germline CDR1 reads LGHNA; CDR2 reads YNFKEQ. The CDR3 loop spans 14 amino acids.

This clonotype was seen more than once but under ten times. The V gene is TRBV24-1, the J gene TRBJ2-1; 7 bases line up with TRBD2. The CDR3 length is 16 residues. With V trimmed by 7 bases and J by 8 bases, 16 bases remained unmatched. Germline loops: CDR1 KGHDR, CDR2 SFDVKD. The DNA of the CDR3 is TGTGCCACCAGCACACCGCGGGAGAAAGAAAGGGATGAGCAGTTCTTC. Translation gives CATSTPREKERDEQFF.

This clonotype was found a few times. This chain links TRBV7-6 with TRBJ2-5; D uncertain. The CDR3 has 12 amino acids. CDR1 is SGHVS and CDR2 is FNYEAQ in the germline V gene. Between the trimmed V and J ends, which lost 5 bases and 2 bases, there was a span of 6 bases. Written as DNA, the CDR3 is TGTGCCAGCAGCGTAGGTCAAGAGACCCAGTACTTC. Protein product: CASSVGQETQYF.

Ten or more counts support this clonotype. The rearrangement uses TRBV24-1 and TRBJ2-2, with D possibly being TRBD1 or TRBD2 (5 bases each). CDR1 is KGHDR, CDR2 SFDVKD, per germline. Deletions cut 3 bases from V and 4 bases from J, with 14 bases between. CDR3 size: 16 residues. For the CDR3, the DNA is TGTGCCACCAGTGATCGGGGACGCCTCTCCACCGGGGAGCTGTTTTTT. This encodes CATSDRGRLSTGELFF.

The chain combines TRBV20-1 with TRBJ1-3, with 9 bases aligning to TRBD1. V shed 6 bases, J shed 5 bases, and the junction held 8 bases outside the gene matches. The CDR3 runs to 14 residues. Germline CDR1 DFQATT, CDR2 SNEGSKA (reference sequence). CDR3 protein: CSARTGEIRNTIYF. The CDR3 bases are TGCAGTGCACGGACAGGGGAAATAAGAAACACCATATATTTT.

This clonotype was counted a few times. This chain uses TRBV18 with TRBJ2-5; 9 bases agree with TRBD1. V shed 4 bases, J shed 2 bases, and the junction held 5 bases outside the gene matches. This CDR3 has 15 amino acids. Looked up from germline, CDR1 is KGHSH and CDR2 is LQKENI. CDR3 sequence (DNA): TGTGCCAGCTCACTCGGGACAGGGATACAAGAGACCCAGTACTTC. It yields the protein CASSLGTGIQETQYF.

This clonotype was observed a handful of times. The chain joins TRBV6-6 to TRBJ2-5, with D possibly called TRBD1 or TRBD2 (5 bases each). Germline-derived CDR1 and CDR2 are MNHNY and SVGAGI (reference sequence). The V end was cut by 6 bases, the J end by 0 bases, with 11 bases between. The CDR3 is 14 residues long. The CDR3 DNA reads as TGTGCCAGCAGCGAACGGGGCAACCAAGAGACCCAGTACTTC. Protein sequence: CASSERGNQETQYF.

This clonotype was detected only a few times. The rearrangement links TRBV18 to TRBJ1-2; D is perhaps TRBD1 (6 bases). Germline CDR1 KGHSH, CDR2 LQKENI. Trimming took off 3 bases at V and 4 bases at J, with 12 bases between the two ends. The CDR3 contains 14 residues. The CDR3 DNA follows: TGTGCCAGCTCACCGTTGGACAGCTTCTATGGCTACACCTTC. Translating it yields CASSPLDSFYGYTF.

This clonotype was picked up many times. The chain is built from TRBV7-2 and TRBJ1-1; D is unresolved. Trimming pared 5 bases from V and 1 base from J, leaving 8 bases between. Germline loops: CDR1 SGHTA, CDR2 FQGNSA. The CDR3 has 13 amino acids. The CDR3 is CASSPRRNTEAFF. The CDR3 DNA follows: TGTGCCAGCAGCCCCCGACGGAACACTGAAGCTTTCTTT.

The chain employs TRBV29-1 and TRBJ1-4; a weak D match, TRBD1 (5 bases). CDR1 is SQVTM and CDR2 is ANQGSEA in the germline V gene. V was clipped by 4 bases and J by 2 bases, with 8 bases between them. The CDR3 runs to 13 residues. DNA of the CDR3: TGCAGCGTTGGAGGGGACACTAATGAAAAACTGTTTTTT. This translates into CSVGGDTNEKLFF.

This clonotype occurred a few times. The chain carries TRBV7-2 and TRBJ2-3; 9 bases line up with TRBD2. The V and J ends lost 0 bases and 5 bases, in that order; junction bases with no gene match: 15. Germline CDR1 and CDR2: SGHTA and FQGNSA. The CDR3 extends over 19 amino acids. This CDR3 is CASSLALAGALFSGDTQYF. CDR3 nucleotide sequence: TGTGCCAGCAGCTTAGCACTAGCGGGTGCCCTATTTTCGGGAGATACGCAGTATTTT.

This clonotype turned up a few times. The rearrangement joins TRBV6-5 to TRBJ2-1, with D tentatively TRBD2 (6 bases). The V gene lost 3 bases and the J gene lost 4 bases, with 10 bases spanning the gap. Germline CDR1 is MNHEY and CDR2 is SVGAGI. The CDR3 extends over 14 amino acids. The DNA of the CDR3 is TGTGCCAGCAGTTATGCGGGATTATACAATGAGCAGTTCTTC. This gives the protein CASSYAGLYNEQFF.

The CDR3 nucleotides are TGTGCCAGCAGCCGGACAGGGGCGATCGGCTACACCTTC. Translating gives CASSRTGAIGYTF. This sequence joins TRBV11-1 and TRBJ1-2; TRBD1 matches 9 bases. The trim removed 5 bases at V and 8 bases at J, leaving 6 bases unmatched. CDR1 SGHAT and CDR2 FQDESV come from the germline V gene (reference sequence). The CDR3 covers 13 residues.

The sample holds many counts of this clonotype. V gene TRBV7-2 combines with J gene TRBJ2-4; no definite D call. Looked up from germline, CDR1 is SGHTA and CDR2 is FQGNSA. CDR3 length: 13 residues. The V and J ends lost 8 bases and 5 bases respectively, with 13 bases between them. The CDR3 DNA follows: TGTGCCAGCCTCTTCCCCCCGCAAAACATTCAGTACTTC. It is translated as CASLFPPQNIQYF.

This clonotype came up many times. The chain carries TRBV3-1 and TRBJ2-5, with 7 bases matching TRBD2. The junction had 17 bases not matched to a gene; V was cut back by 4 bases and J by 0 bases. CDR1 and CDR2 (germline): LGHDT, YNNKEL (reference sequence). The CDR3 length is 19 residues. This CDR3 reads CASSRSPQTSRYYQETQYF. The CDR3 DNA follows: TGTGCCAGCAGCCGCAGTCCTCAGACTAGCCGATATTACCAAGAGACCCAGTACTTC.

The chain links TRBV19 to TRBJ2-5; D may match TRBD1 or TRBD2 (5 bases each). In germline, CDR1 is LNHDA, CDR2 SQIVND (reference sequence). Trimming shortened V by 4 bases and J by 5 bases, and 17 bases separated the two germline ends. The CDR3 length is 15 residues. The CDR3 loop is CASSTWDASEETQYF. CDR3 DNA: TGTGCCAGTAGTACTTGGGACGCCTCGGAGGAGACCCAGTACTTC. Full variable domain (missing parts from reference TRBV19 and TRBJ2-5): DGGITQSPKYLFRKEGQNVTLSCEQNLNHDAMYWYRQDPGQGLRLIYYSQIVNDFQKGDIAEGYSVSREKKESFPLTVTSAQKNPTAFYLCASSTWDASEETQYFGPGTRLLVL.